This entry lists 6 T cell receptor beta chains sequenced from one sample in a study of identical twins. A single record per CDR3 protein comes from TCRdb applying MiXCR to the 5' RACE reads. The sample has 250,000 or so distinct CDR3 sequences, about 7.5% seen once. These data are also associated with another study on yellow fever vaccine responses in identical twins.

The sample consisted of CD8+ T cells sorted from blood. The receptor set was obtained from a young woman in good health.

This clonotype was seen only a few times. This rearrangement joins TRBV3-1 to TRBJ2-7; D call uncertain. The germline CDR1 and CDR2 sequences are LGHDT and YNNKEL (reference sequence). The CDR3 extends over 16 amino acids. The ends were cut back, 0 bases at V and 2 bases at J, with 14 bases in the middle. As DNA, the CDR3 is TGTGCCAGCAGCCAAGACAGAATTCCCAGAGCCTACGAGCAGTACTTC. This codes for CASSQDRIPRAYEQYF.

The sample holds many counts of this clonotype. The chain joins TRBV5-5 to TRBJ2-7, with D tentatively TRBD2 (6 bases). The CDR3 totals 14 residues. V was shortened by 0 bases and J by 3 bases, with 10 bases between the two germline ends. Germline CDR1 is SGHKS and CDR2 is YYEKEE (reference sequence). The CDR3 nucleotides read TGTGCCAGCAGCTTGGATGGAGGGCTCTACGAGCAGTACGTC. Its protein product is CASSLDGGLYEQYV.

This clonotype has ten or more counts. This chain joins TRBV6-2 or TRBV6-3 and TRBJ2-1; D call uncertain. V dropped 3 bases and J dropped 10 bases, with 13 bases sitting between them. Germline CDR1 MNHEY, CDR2 SVGEGT. The CDR3 consists of 13 residues. The CDR3 spells CASSYTDALEQFF. The CDR3 DNA reads as TGTGCCAGCAGTTATACGGATGCATTAGAGCAGTTCTTC.

This clonotype has more than one count but fewer than ten. The chain has TRBV27 and TRBJ1-6, with a tentative D call TRBD1 (5 bases). V lost 5 bases and J lost 5, with 13 bases in between. Germline V lookup: CDR1 MNHEY, CDR2 SMNVEV (reference sequence). This CDR3 has 15 residues. The CDR3 sequence is CASSTLTGDNSPLHF. CDR3 bases: TGTGCCAGCAGTACCCTCACAGGAGATAATTCACCCCTCCACTTT.

The sample holds a few counts of this clonotype. The chain links TRBV4-1 to TRBJ2-2; D is tentatively TRBD1 or TRBD2 (5 bases each). The germline gives CDR1 MGHRA, CDR2 YSYEKL. The CDR3 sequence is 15 residues long. V lost 4 bases, J lost 1 base, and 10 bases lay in between. The CDR3 coding sequence is TGCGCCAGCAGCCCGGGACCGATGAACACCGGGGAGCTGTTTTTT. It codes for CASSPGPMNTGELFF.

This clonotype was recorded a few times. The V call is TRBV3-1, the J call TRBJ1-1; 11 positions agree with TRBD1. With 1 base clipped from V and 7 bases from J, the junction kept 11 bases outside the gene matches. The germline V gene has CDR1 LGHDT and CDR2 YNNKEL (reference sequence). The CDR3 is made up of 17 amino acids. This CDR3 is CASSQAPGQGVFNEAFF. CDR3 coding DNA: TGTGCCAGCAGCCAAGCTCCGGGACAGGGGGTTTTTAATGAAGCTTTCTTT.